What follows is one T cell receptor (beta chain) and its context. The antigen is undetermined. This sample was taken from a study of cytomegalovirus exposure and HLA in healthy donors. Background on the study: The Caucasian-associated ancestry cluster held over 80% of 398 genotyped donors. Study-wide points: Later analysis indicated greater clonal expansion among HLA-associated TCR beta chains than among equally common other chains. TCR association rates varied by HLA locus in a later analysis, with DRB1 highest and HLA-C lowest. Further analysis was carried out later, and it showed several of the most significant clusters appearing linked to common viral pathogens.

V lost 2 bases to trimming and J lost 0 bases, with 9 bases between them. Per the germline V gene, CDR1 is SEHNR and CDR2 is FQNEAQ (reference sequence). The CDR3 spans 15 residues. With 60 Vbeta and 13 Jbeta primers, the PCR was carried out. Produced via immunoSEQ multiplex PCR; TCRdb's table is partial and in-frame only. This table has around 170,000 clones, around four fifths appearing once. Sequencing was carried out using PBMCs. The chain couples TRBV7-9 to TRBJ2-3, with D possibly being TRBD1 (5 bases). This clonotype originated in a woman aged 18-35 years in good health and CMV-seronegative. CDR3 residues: CASSLPGFSTDTQYF. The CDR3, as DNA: TGTGCCAGCAGCTTACCAGGGTTTAGCACAGATACGCAGTATTTT.